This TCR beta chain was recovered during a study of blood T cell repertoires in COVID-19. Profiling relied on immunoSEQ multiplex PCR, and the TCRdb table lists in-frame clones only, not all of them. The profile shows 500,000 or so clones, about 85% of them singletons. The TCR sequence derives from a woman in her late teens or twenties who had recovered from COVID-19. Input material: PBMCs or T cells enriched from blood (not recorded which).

CDR3 sequence (DNA): TGTGCCAGTAGTATACCGGGACAGGTTAATTCACCCCTCCACTTT. This gives the protein CASSIPGQVNSPLHF. This chain links TRBV19 with TRBJ1-6; 8 nucleotides align to TRBD1. V gave up 2 bases and J gave up 6 bases; unmatched junction bases: 3. The V gene's germline CDR1 is LNHDA and CDR2 SQIVND (reference sequence). The CDR3 consists of 15 residues. Together with reference TRBV19 and TRBJ1-6, the CDR3 gives the full variable domain: DGGITQSPKYLFRKEGQNVTLSCEQNLNHDAMYWYRQDPGQGLRLIYYSQIVNDFQKGDIAEGYSVSREKKESFPLTVTSAQKNPTAFYLCASSIPGQVNSPLHFGNGTRLTVT.